Listed below are T cell receptor beta chains from one sample, sequenced in a study of cytomegalovirus exposure and HLA in healthy donors. The table came from immunoSEQ multiplex PCR; TCRdb's copy has only in-frame clones and leaves some out. The sample carries tens of thousands of clones, 70% to 80% recorded once. The sample consisted of PBMCs. The receptors derive from a man aged 45-65 years in good health and CMV-seronegative. The CDR3 runs from the conserved cysteine through the conserved F or W. D genes are given only for firm matches. Clone size appears in some rows only: once, few, many, or a class for an expanded clone.

clone size: .; CDR3 length: 12; D gene: .; J gene: TRBJ2-2; V gene: TRBV18; CDR3 DNA: TGTGCCAGCTCACCCCCCGTTGGGGAGCTGTTTTTT; CDR3 protein: CASSPPVGELFF
clone size: .; CDR3 length: 14; D gene: TRBD2; J gene: TRBJ2-7; V gene: TRBV19; CDR3 DNA: TGTGCCAGTGACCGTGGAGCGGGATTAAACGAGCAGTACTTC; CDR3 protein: CASDRGAGLNEQYF
clone size: .; CDR3 length: 17; D gene: .; J gene: TRBJ2-7; V gene: TRBV7-8; CDR3 DNA: TGTGCCAGCAGCTCTACCGTAAATAGCGGTTTACTGGGGGAGCAGTACTTC; CDR3 protein: CASSSTVNSGLLGEQYF
clone size: .; CDR3 length: 13; D gene: .; J gene: TRBJ1-5; V gene: TRBV28; CDR3 DNA: TGTGCCAGCTATTCATTGGGAGATCAGCCCCAGCATTTT; CDR3 protein: CASYSLGDQPQHF
clone size: once; CDR3 length: 14; D gene: TRBD1; J gene: TRBJ1-2; V gene: TRBV7-9; CDR3 DNA: TGTGCCAGCAGCGGGGGACAGAGCTACTATGGCTACACCTTC; CDR3 protein: CASSGGQSYYGYTF
clone size: few; CDR3 length: 13; D gene: .; J gene: TRBJ2-3; V gene: TRBV28; CDR3 DNA: TGTGCCAGCAGTTTACGGGGGACAGATACGCAGTATTTT; CDR3 protein: CASSLRGTDTQYF
clone size: .; CDR3 length: 16; D gene: .; J gene: TRBJ1-1; V gene: TRBV5-1; CDR3 DNA: TGCGCCAGCAGCCCCGAATTGAGGCCCACGAACACTGAAGCTTTCTTT; CDR3 protein: CASSPELRPTNTEAFF
clone size: .; CDR3 length: 14; D gene: .; J gene: TRBJ2-5; V gene: TRBV27; CDR3 DNA: TGTGCCAGCAGTCAACTAGCCCAAGGGGAGACCCAGTACTTC; CDR3 protein: CASSQLAQGETQYF
clone size: .; CDR3 length: 16; D gene: .; J gene: TRBJ2-7; V gene: TRBV2; CDR3 DNA: TGTGCCAGCAGTGAAGAGGTTGGGGTGCACCCGGGGGAGCAGTACTTC; CDR3 protein: CASSEEVGVHPGEQYF
clone size: once; CDR3 length: 13; D gene: .; J gene: TRBJ1-1; V gene: TRBV7-9; CDR3 DNA: TGTGCCAGCAGCTACGGACAGAACACTGAAGCTTTCTTT; CDR3 protein: CASSYGQNTEAFF
clone size: once; CDR3 length: 12; D gene: .; J gene: TRBJ2-3; V gene: TRBV7-2; CDR3 DNA: TGTGCCAGCAGCCAGAGCACAGATACGCAGTATTTT; CDR3 protein: CASSQSTDTQYF
clone size: few; CDR3 length: 15; D gene: .; J gene: TRBJ2-3; V gene: TRBV5-1; CDR3 DNA: TGCGCCAGCAGCTTAGCCGCTTTTCTCACAGATACGCAGTATTTT; CDR3 protein: CASSLAAFLTDTQYF
clone size: .; CDR3 length: 13; D gene: .; J gene: TRBJ2-6; V gene: TRBV29-1; CDR3 DNA: TGCAGCGTTAAACAGTCTGGGGCCAACGTCCTGACTTTC; CDR3 protein: CSVKQSGANVLTF
clone size: .; CDR3 length: 14; D gene: .; J gene: TRBJ2-7; V gene: TRBV9; CDR3 DNA: TGTGCCAGCAGCGTAGGAGGCGGGAACTACGAGCAGTACTTC; CDR3 protein: CASSVGGGNYEQYF
clone size: .; CDR3 length: 15; D gene: TRBD2; J gene: TRBJ2-4; V gene: TRBV30; CDR3 DNA: TGTGCCTGGAGTGTAGCGGGGCGCAACAAAAACATTCAGTACTTC; CDR3 protein: CAWSVAGRNKNIQYF
clone size: .; CDR3 length: 15; D gene: TRBD2; J gene: TRBJ2-1; V gene: TRBV7-2; CDR3 DNA: TGTGCCAGCAGCTCTGATCGGAAGCGGGGGAATGAGCAGTTCTTC; CDR3 protein: CASSSDRKRGNEQFF
clone size: .; CDR3 length: 15; D gene: .; J gene: TRBJ2-3; V gene: TRBV28; CDR3 DNA: TGTGCCAGCAGGTTACCCAGCGGTTTAAGAGATACGCAGTATTTT; CDR3 protein: CASRLPSGLRDTQYF
clone size: few; CDR3 length: 17; D gene: TRBD2; J gene: TRBJ2-7; V gene: TRBV7-6; CDR3 DNA: TGTGCCAGCAGCTTAGAGGCAGAAGCGGGAGGGGAGTACGAGCAGTACTTC; CDR3 protein: CASSLEAEAGGEYEQYF
clone size: .; CDR3 length: 17; D gene: TRBD2; J gene: TRBJ2-7; V gene: TRBV4-1; CDR3 DNA: TGCGCCAGCAGCCAAGCCCAGACGCCAGCGGGAGTGCGCGAGCAGTACTTC; CDR3 protein: CASSQAQTPAGVREQYF
clone size: .; CDR3 length: 13; D gene: .; J gene: TRBJ1-3; V gene: TRBV30; CDR3 DNA: TGTGCCTGGAGTGTCAGGTCTGGAAACACCATATATTTT; CDR3 protein: CAWSVRSGNTIYF
clone size: .; CDR3 length: 13; D gene: .; J gene: TRBJ2-5; V gene: TRBV6-5; CDR3 DNA: TGTGCCAGCAGTTACGTGGTGGGCGAGACCCAGTACTTC; CDR3 protein: CASSYVVGETQYF
clone size: .; CDR3 length: 13; D gene: TRBD1; J gene: TRBJ1-5; V gene: TRBV2; CDR3 DNA: TGTGCCAGCAGAAACAGGGGGAAACAGCCCCAGCATTTT; CDR3 protein: CASRNRGKQPQHF
clone size: .; CDR3 length: 15; D gene: .; J gene: TRBJ2-3; V gene: TRBV2; CDR3 DNA: TGTGCCAGCAGTAAACAGAGCACTAGCACAGATACGCAGTATTTT; CDR3 protein: CASSKQSTSTDTQYF
clone size: .; CDR3 length: 16; D gene: .; J gene: TRBJ2-5; V gene: TRBV5-6; CDR3 DNA: TGTGCCAGCACCATCGAATACAGGGTGCCCCAAGAGACCCAGTACTTC; CDR3 protein: CASTIEYRVPQETQYF
clone size: few; CDR3 length: 14; D gene: TRBD1; J gene: TRBJ1-1; V gene: TRBV2; CDR3 DNA: TGTGCCAGCAGTGTAAGGCAGGGGGGCACTGAAGCTTTCTTT; CDR3 protein: CASSVRQGGTEAFF
clone size: .; CDR3 length: 13; D gene: .; J gene: TRBJ2-7; V gene: TRBV7-9; CDR3 DNA: TGTGCCAGCTCCACGCCCAGGGCCCACGAGCAGTACTTC; CDR3 protein: CASSTPRAHEQYF
clone size: .; CDR3 length: 18; D gene: TRBD2; J gene: TRBJ2-4; V gene: TRBV4-2; CDR3 DNA: TGTGCCAGCAGCCAAGATCTGGCTAGCGGAGTAGCCAAAAACATTCAGTACTTC; CDR3 protein: CASSQDLASGVAKNIQYF
clone size: few; CDR3 length: 15; D gene: .; J gene: TRBJ1-2; V gene: TRBV6-5; CDR3 DNA: TGTGCCAGCAGTTCGGGGAAGAAGGCGAACTATGGCTACACCTTC; CDR3 protein: CASSSGKKANYGYTF
clone size: .; CDR3 length: 13; D gene: .; J gene: TRBJ1-5; V gene: TRBV11-2; CDR3 DNA: TGTGCCAGCAGCTTGGCCGGGAATCAGCCCCAGCATTTT; CDR3 protein: CASSLAGNQPQHF
clone size: .; CDR3 length: 16; D gene: TRBD2; J gene: TRBJ2-1; V gene: TRBV5-4; CDR3 DNA: TGTGCCAGCAGCCTCCCACTAGCGGGAGAAATCAATGAGCAGTTCTTC; CDR3 protein: CASSLPLAGEINEQFF
clone size: .; CDR3 length: 17; D gene: TRBD1; J gene: TRBJ1-4; V gene: TRBV30; CDR3 DNA: TGTGCCTGGAGTGCGAGACAGGGGGTAGGGGTGACAAAAAAACTGTTTTTT; CDR3 protein: CAWSARQGVGVTKKLFF
clone size: .; CDR3 length: 13; D gene: TRBD2; J gene: TRBJ2-7; V gene: TRBV27; CDR3 DNA: TGTGCCAGCAGTGCGGGAGGCATCGACGAGCAGTACTTC; CDR3 protein: CASSAGGIDEQYF
clone size: .; CDR3 length: 15; D gene: TRBD1; J gene: TRBJ1-1; V gene: TRBV13; CDR3 DNA: TGTGCCAGCAGCTTTAGACAGGGCCTCAACACTGAAGCTTTCTTT; CDR3 protein: CASSFRQGLNTEAFF
clone size: .; CDR3 length: 15; D gene: TRBD1; J gene: TRBJ1-2; V gene: TRBV13; CDR3 DNA: TGTGCCAGCAGCGCCCGACAGGGGTTTGTCTATGGCTACACCTTC; CDR3 protein: CASSARQGFVYGYTF
clone size: once; CDR3 length: 12; D gene: .; J gene: TRBJ2-3; V gene: TRBV9; CDR3 DNA: TGTGCCAGCAGCCCACTATTCGATACGCAGTATTTT; CDR3 protein: CASSPLFDTQYF
clone size: .; CDR3 length: 15; D gene: .; J gene: TRBJ1-6; V gene: TRBV18; CDR3 DNA: TGTGCCAGCTCACCCTATGAAGCCTATAATTCACCCCTCCACTTT; CDR3 protein: CASSPYEAYNSPLHF
clone size: .; CDR3 length: 16; D gene: TRBD2; J gene: TRBJ2-3; V gene: TRBV10-2; CDR3 DNA: TGCGCCAGCAGTGAGTCGGGACTAGCGTCGGCAGATACGCAGTATTTT; CDR3 protein: CASSESGLASADTQYF
clone size: .; CDR3 length: 16; D gene: TRBD2; J gene: TRBJ2-3; V gene: TRBV7-6; CDR3 DNA: TGTGCCAGCAGCCGCTGGACTAGCGGGGCCACAGATACGCAGTATTTT; CDR3 protein: CASSRWTSGATDTQYF
clone size: .; CDR3 length: 14; D gene: .; J gene: TRBJ1-5; V gene: TRBV6-1; CDR3 DNA: TGTGCCAGCTTAAGGACAGCCAAAAATCAGCCCCAGCATTTT; CDR3 protein: CASLRTAKNQPQHF
clone size: .; CDR3 length: 14; D gene: .; J gene: TRBJ1-1; V gene: TRBV10-3; CDR3 DNA: TGTGCCATCAGGCTAACAGGGATTGACACTGAAGCTTTCTTT; CDR3 protein: CAIRLTGIDTEAFF
clone size: .; CDR3 length: 15; D gene: .; J gene: TRBJ2-6; V gene: TRBV27; CDR3 DNA: TGTGCCAGCAGTTTATTCTATCTCGGGGCCAACGTCCTGACTTTC; CDR3 protein: CASSLFYLGANVLTF
clone size: few; CDR3 length: 17; D gene: .; J gene: TRBJ1-3; V gene: TRBV15; CDR3 DNA: TGTGCCACCAGCAGAGGTGGCAGGGTAAATCCTGGAAACACCATATATTTT; CDR3 protein: CATSRGGRVNPGNTIYF
clone size: .; CDR3 length: 13; D gene: .; J gene: TRBJ1-5; V gene: TRBV30; CDR3 DNA: TGTGCCTGGAGTGTGGGTACAGGTCAGCCCCAGCATTTT; CDR3 protein: CAWSVGTGQPQHF
clone size: few; CDR3 length: 13; D gene: TRBD1; J gene: TRBJ1-1; V gene: TRBV10-1; CDR3 DNA: TGCGCCAGCAGCGGACAGGGACTCACTGAAGCTTTCTTT; CDR3 protein: CASSGQGLTEAFF
clone size: .; CDR3 length: 14; D gene: .; J gene: TRBJ2-7; V gene: TRBV7-6; CDR3 DNA: TGTGCCAGCAGCTTAGTACCAGGAACCTACGAGCAGTACTTC; CDR3 protein: CASSLVPGTYEQYF
clone size: .; CDR3 length: 13; D gene: .; J gene: TRBJ2-2; V gene: TRBV18; CDR3 DNA: TGTGCCAGCTCCCACGACGGGAACGGGGAGCTGTTTTTT; CDR3 protein: CASSHDGNGELFF
clone size: few; CDR3 length: 15; D gene: .; J gene: TRBJ2-3; V gene: TRBV6-6; CDR3 DNA: TGTGCCAGCAGCCAGACACGGATCGGGGCAGATACGCAGTATTTT; CDR3 protein: CASSQTRIGADTQYF
clone size: .; CDR3 length: 15; D gene: TRBD2; J gene: TRBJ2-5; V gene: TRBV28; CDR3 DNA: TGTGCCAGCGGAGGACTAGCGGGACCCTCCTTTGGGCAGTACTTC; CDR3 protein: CASGGLAGPSFGQYF
clone size: .; CDR3 length: 12; D gene: TRBD2; J gene: TRBJ2-5; V gene: TRBV2; CDR3 DNA: TGTGCCAGCACTGGACTAGCTGAGACCCAGTACTTC; CDR3 protein: CASTGLAETQYF
clone size: .; CDR3 length: 13; D gene: TRBD2; J gene: TRBJ2-5; V gene: TRBV4-2; CDR3 DNA: TGTGCCAGCAGGGGACTAGCGGGAGATATCCAGTACTTC; CDR3 protein: CASRGLAGDIQYF
clone size: .; CDR3 length: 14; D gene: TRBD2; J gene: TRBJ2-5; V gene: TRBV2; CDR3 DNA: TGTGCCAGCAGCAAAAGCGGGGGTCAAGAGACCCAGTACTTC; CDR3 protein: CASSKSGGQETQYF
clone size: .; CDR3 length: 16; D gene: .; J gene: TRBJ2-1; V gene: TRBV7-6; CDR3 DNA: TGTGCCAGCAGCTCATTAGCGACGAGCTCCTACAATGAGCAGTTCTTC; CDR3 protein: CASSSLATSSYNEQFF